This T cell receptor beta chain was observed in a study of blood T cells in healthy people across ages (dated by TCRdb to about 2015). Background for the entire study: In model experiments, roughly one uniquely barcoded TCR beta cDNA molecule per two T cells was captured by template switching. The study analyzed two additional independent replicas of 1 million unique cDNA reads from the same blood draw for two donors, one aged 18 to 30 and one aged 80 or older. The donors were split into four age groups: young (average approximately 16 years), middle-aged (roughly 40), aged (more than 55) and long-lived (over 75). The study measured age-related changes in TCR beta repertoire diversity using deep sequencing normalized with unique cDNA molecular identifiers. Results the study describes overall, beyond this receptor: Estimates of total diversity based on one million sequenced T cells were regarded as lower bounds and as underestimates. The CMV infection status of donors was not known, potentially confounding age-related changes in expanded clonotypes. Observed TCR beta diversity per million T cells fell roughly linearly with age, and a significant reduction was already apparent by age roughly 41. The percentage of naive T cells measured by flow cytometry correlated strongly with observed TCR beta diversity. Conclusive comparison of naive and antigen-experienced compartments was prevented by the profiling of bulk unsorted PBMCs. Compared with the aged group, the long-lived group had more naive CD4+ T cells, fewer expanded clones and increased TCR diversity, a pattern suggesting age selection.

Cut back by 0 bases and 4 bases, the V and J ends lie 10 bases apart. CDR1 and CDR2, looked up from the germline V gene (reference sequence), are LGHDT and YNNKEL. Reading from cysteine to phenylalanine, the CDR3 counts 14 amino acids. Just the 42-base CDR3 DNA is kept, in frame starting at base 1. Receptors were amplified or captured by 5' RACE. These reads were obtained on an Illumina HiSeq 2500. The second PCR ran for roughly 7 to 12 cycles and used a J-beta primer mix along with a sample-barcoded 5' primer. A unique molecular identifier was introduced onto each TCR beta cDNA molecule by a template-switch 5' adaptor carrying 12 random nucleotides. Each sample yielded at least 3 million CDR3-containing paired-end reads. First-strand cDNA was synthesized from all RNA with the Mint cDNA synthesis kit, primed by a TRBC-specific oligonucleotide. All cDNA was treated with uracil-DNA glycosylase and then went through a first 18-cycle PCR with the universal primers M1SS and BC2_uni_R. As for the original processing: Each sample was normalized by randomly selecting 1 million high-quality reads, each carrying a distinct molecular identifier. Instead of being binned into consensus sequences, reads with shared molecular identifiers were discarded. MiTCR, with a Q25 quality threshold and the strictest error-elimination algorithm, was used for CDR3 identification, clonotype clustering and error correction. Lower-bound total TCR beta diversity was estimated with a nonparametric unseen species model using Euler transformation. TCRdb ran its own pipeline on the public reads, namely fastp trimming at Q25 and MiXCR clone calling, and kept in-frame beta chains. Rows are combined by CDR3 protein, so each entry shows the most common genes and DNA. These V and J calls originate from TCRdb's pipeline instead of the authors' own analysis. Within this sample are 540,000 or so distinct CDR3 sequences, with under 30% of them counted one time only. The ten largest clones capture roughly 9.4% of the sample.

In regard to this clonotype: What this receptor recognizes is not known. One base away there is no much larger clone; base qualities are not given.

The donors were 40 or so Caucasian individuals from Russia, aged 6 to 90 years, who were systemically healthy. About 10 milliliters of peripheral blood were collected from each donor into EDTA-treated Vacutainer tubes. Ficoll-Paque density-gradient centrifugation was used to isolate PBMCs, with at least 6.5 million per sample. Total RNA was extracted from PBMCs with Trizol reagent, with at least 6 micrograms obtained per sample. For every donor, an aliquot of PBMCs went through flow cytometry to measure the percentages of naive CD45RAhigh/CD27high T cells. A further study also used this sample, focusing on T cells of mothers and their children. The second investigation adds: The donors were nine systemically healthy Caucasian individuals, made up of three mothers and their six children. cDNA synthesis used all of the extracted RNA, with roughly 1.5 ug of RNA in each 15 ul reaction. In the second PCR, the M1S primer introduced both the sample barcodes and 2-4 random nucleotides. Over 8.5 million TCR beta CDR3 reads came from each mother, compared with about 3 million reads from each child. TCR recombination output is similarly shaped by thymic selection in related and unrelated pairs, with a minor effect exerted by inherited differences. Normalized repertoire overlap was always slightly but never significantly higher in related than unrelated mother-child pairs. Persistent microchimeric T cell clones were not detected, at a sensitivity of around 99 clones per million clonotypes. The study used deep NGS to compare TCR beta repertoires of mothers and children, seeking features distinguishing related mother-child pairs from unrelated individuals. Mothers averaged about 40 +/- 4 years of age and children averaged about 12 +/- 4 years. After adapter ligation with NEBNext reagents, the libraries were sequenced on Illumina HiSeq 2000 with 100+100 nt paired-end reads. To prevent cross-contamination, the mother and child libraries were prepared a month apart and were sequenced in separate runs. Each donor had between about 500,000 and 2,300,000 distinct TCR beta clonotypes identified. Naive TCR beta clonotypes were estimated from low-frequency clonotypes matched to each donor's FACS-determined naive share, without sorting.

The V and J genes are TRBV3-1 and TRBJ2-7, and possibly TRBD2, on 5 matching bases. The TCR sequence derives from a boy aged 10-17 years in good health. The material sequenced was blood. Here the CDR3 is given as CASSQDEGSYEQYF. The nucleotide sequence reads as follows: TGTGCCAGCAGCCAAGATGAAGGGAGTTACGAGCAGTACTTC.